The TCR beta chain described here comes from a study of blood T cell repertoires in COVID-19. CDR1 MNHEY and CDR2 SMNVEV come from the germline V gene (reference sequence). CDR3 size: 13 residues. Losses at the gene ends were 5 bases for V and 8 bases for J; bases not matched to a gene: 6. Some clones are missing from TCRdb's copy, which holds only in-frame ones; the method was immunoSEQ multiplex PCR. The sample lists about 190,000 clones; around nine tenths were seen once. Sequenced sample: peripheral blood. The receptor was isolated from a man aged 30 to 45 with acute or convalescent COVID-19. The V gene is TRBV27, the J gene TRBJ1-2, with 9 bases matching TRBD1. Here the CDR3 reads CASSRGQGRGYTF. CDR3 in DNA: TGTGCCAGCAGTAGGGGACAGGGCAGAGGCTACACCTTC.